This TCR beta chain came from a study of T cell responses to AZD1222 COVID-19 vaccine. Whole-study findings and limits: Spike-specific TCRs gained breadth and depth after people received two AZD1222 doses.

Assay: immunoSEQ multiplex PCR; the TCRdb copy retains only in-frame clones and omits some. This sample has some 150,000 clones, with roughly nine tenths found just once. The V gene lost 7 bases and the J gene lost 5 bases, with 11 bases spanning the gap. The CDR3 consists of 13 residues. As for this clone: Antigen: not known.

The TCR was taken from an adult in good health. V and J are TRBV12-3 or TRBV12-4 and TRBJ1-4; D unclear. The material was peripheral blood, obtained on day 0 of AZD1222 vaccination. Here the CDR3 reads CASKWQTNEKLFF. CDR3 in DNA: TGTGCCAGCAAATGGCAGACAAATGAAAAACTGTTTTTT.